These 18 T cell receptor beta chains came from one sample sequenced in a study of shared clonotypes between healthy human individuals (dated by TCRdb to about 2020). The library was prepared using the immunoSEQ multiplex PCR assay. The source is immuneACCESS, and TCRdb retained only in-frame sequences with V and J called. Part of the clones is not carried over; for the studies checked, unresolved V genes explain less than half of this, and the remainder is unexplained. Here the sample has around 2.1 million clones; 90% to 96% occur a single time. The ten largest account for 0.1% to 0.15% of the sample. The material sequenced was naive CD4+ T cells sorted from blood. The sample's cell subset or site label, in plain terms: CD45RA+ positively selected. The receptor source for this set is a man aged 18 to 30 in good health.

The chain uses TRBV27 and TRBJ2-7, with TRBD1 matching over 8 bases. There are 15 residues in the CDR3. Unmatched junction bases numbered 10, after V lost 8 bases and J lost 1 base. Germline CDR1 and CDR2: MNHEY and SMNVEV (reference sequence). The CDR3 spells CASGNTGTGSYEQYF. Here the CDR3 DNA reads TGTGCCAGCGGGAACACCGGGACAGGATCCTACGAGCAGTACTTC.

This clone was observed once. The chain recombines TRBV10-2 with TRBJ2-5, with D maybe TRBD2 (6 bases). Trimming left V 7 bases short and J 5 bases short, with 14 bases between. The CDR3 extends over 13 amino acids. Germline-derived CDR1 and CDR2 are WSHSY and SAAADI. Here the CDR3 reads CASTGVGRETQYF. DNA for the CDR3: TGCGCCAGCACCGGTGTGGGGAGGGAGACCCAGTACTTC.

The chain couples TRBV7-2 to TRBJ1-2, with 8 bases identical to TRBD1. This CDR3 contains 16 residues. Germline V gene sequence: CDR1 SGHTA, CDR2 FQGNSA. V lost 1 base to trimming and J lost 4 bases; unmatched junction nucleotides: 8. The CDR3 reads CASSLGFEGQAYGYTF. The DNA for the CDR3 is TGTGCCAGCAGCTTAGGTTTCGAGGGACAGGCCTATGGCTACACCTTC.

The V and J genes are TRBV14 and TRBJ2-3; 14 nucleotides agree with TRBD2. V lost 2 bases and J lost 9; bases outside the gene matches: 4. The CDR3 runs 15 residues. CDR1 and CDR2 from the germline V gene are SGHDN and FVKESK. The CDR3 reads CASSQLGLAGETQYF. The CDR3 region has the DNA TGTGCCAGCAGCCAACTGGGACTAGCGGGGGAAACGCAGTATTTT.

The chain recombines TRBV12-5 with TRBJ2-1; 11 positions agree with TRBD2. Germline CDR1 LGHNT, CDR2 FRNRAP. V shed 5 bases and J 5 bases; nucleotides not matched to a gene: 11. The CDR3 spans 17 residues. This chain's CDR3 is CASGPAPSGRRHNEQFF. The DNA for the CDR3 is TGTGCTAGTGGTCCTGCTCCTAGCGGGAGGCGCCACAATGAGCAGTTCTTC.

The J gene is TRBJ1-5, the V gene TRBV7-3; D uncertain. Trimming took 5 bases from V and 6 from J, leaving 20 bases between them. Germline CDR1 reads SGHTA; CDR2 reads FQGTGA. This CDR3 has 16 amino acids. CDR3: CASSPIKDREGQPQHF. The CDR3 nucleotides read TGTGCCAGCAGCCCTATAAAGGATAGGGAAGGTCAGCCCCAGCATTTT.

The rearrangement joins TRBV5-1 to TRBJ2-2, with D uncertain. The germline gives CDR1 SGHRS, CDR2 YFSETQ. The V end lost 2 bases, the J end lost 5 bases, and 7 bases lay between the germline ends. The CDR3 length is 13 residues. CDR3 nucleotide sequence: TGCGCCAGCAGCTTTGGTGGTACCGGGGAGCTGTTTTTT. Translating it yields CASSFGGTGELFF.

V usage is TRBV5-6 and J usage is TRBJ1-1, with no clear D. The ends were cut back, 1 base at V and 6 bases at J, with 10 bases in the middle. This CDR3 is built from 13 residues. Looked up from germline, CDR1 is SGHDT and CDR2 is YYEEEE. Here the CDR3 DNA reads TGTGCCAGCAGCTTGAGTGCCCGGGCTGAAGCTTTCTTT. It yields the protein CASSLSARAEAFF.

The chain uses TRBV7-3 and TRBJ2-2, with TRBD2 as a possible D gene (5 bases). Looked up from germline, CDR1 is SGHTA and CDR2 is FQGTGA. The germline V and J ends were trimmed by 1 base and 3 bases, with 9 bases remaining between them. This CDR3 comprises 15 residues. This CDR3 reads CASSLSGLYTGELFF. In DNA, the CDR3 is TGTGCCAGCAGCTTAAGTGGACTCTACACCGGGGAGCTGTTTTTT.

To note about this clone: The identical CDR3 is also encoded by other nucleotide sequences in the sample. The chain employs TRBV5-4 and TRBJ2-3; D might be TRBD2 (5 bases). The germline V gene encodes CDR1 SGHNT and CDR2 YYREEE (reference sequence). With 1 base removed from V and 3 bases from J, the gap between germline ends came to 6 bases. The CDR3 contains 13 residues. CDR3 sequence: CASSLSGTDTQYF. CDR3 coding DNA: TGTGCCAGCAGCTTGTCGGGGACAGATACGCAGTATTTT.

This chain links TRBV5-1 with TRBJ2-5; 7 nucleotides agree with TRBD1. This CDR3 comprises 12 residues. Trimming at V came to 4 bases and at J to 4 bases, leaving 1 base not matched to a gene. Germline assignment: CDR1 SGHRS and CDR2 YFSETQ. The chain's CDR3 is CASSRDRETQYF. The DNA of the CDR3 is TGCGCCAGCAGCCGGGACAGAGAGACCCAGTACTTC. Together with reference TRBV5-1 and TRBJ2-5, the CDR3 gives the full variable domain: KAGVTQTPRYLIKTRGQQVTLSCSPISGHRSVSWYQQTPGQGLQFLFEYFSETQRNKGNFPGRFSGRQFSNSRSEMNVSTLELGDSALYLCASSRDRETQYFGPGTRLLVL.

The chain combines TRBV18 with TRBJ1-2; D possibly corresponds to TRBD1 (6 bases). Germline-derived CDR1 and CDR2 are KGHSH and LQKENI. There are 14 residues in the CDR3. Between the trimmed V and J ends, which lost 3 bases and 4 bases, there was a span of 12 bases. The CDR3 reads CASSPPGGGYGYTF. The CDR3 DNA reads TGTGCCAGCTCACCGCCCGGGGGCGGCTATGGCTACACCTTC.

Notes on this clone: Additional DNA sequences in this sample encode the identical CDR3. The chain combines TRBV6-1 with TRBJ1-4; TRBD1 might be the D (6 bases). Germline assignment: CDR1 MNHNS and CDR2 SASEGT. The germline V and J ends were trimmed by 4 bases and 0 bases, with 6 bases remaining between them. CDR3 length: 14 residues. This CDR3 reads CASSAGATNEKLFF. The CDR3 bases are TGTGCCAGCAGTGCAGGGGCAACTAATGAAAAACTGTTTTTT.

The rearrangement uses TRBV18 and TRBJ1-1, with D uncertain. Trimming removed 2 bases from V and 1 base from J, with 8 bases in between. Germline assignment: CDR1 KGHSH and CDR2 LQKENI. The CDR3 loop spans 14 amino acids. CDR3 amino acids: CASSPYQKNTEAFF. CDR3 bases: TGTGCCAGCTCACCATATCAAAAGAACACTGAAGCTTTCTTT. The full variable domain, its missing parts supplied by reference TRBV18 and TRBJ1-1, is NAGVMQNPRHLVRRRGQEARLRCSPMKGHSHVYWYRQLPEEGLKFMVYLQKENIIDESGMPKERFSAEFPKEGPSILRIQQVVRGDSAAYFCASSPYQKNTEAFFGQGTRLTVV.

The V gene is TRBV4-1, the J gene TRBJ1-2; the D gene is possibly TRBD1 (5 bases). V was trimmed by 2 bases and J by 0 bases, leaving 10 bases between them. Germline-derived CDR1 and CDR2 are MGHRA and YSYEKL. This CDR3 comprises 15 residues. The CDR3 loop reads CASSQTDSTNYGYTF. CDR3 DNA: TGCGCCAGCAGCCAAACTGACAGCACTAACTATGGCTACACCTTC.

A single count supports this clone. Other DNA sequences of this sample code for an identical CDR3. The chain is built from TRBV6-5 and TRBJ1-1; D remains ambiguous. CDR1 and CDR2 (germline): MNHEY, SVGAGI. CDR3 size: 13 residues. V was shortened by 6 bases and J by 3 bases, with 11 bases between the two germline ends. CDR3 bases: TGTGCCAGCAGCCGAAGAGGAGACACTGAAGCTTTCTTT. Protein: CASSRRGDTEAFF.

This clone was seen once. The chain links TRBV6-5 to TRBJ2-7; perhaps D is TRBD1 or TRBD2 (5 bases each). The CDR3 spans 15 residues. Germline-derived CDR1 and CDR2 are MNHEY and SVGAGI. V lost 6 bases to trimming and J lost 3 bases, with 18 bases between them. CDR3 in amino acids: CASSPLTQGRYEQYF. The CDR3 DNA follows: TGTGCCAGCAGCCCGCTCACGCAGGGACGCTACGAGCAGTACTTC.

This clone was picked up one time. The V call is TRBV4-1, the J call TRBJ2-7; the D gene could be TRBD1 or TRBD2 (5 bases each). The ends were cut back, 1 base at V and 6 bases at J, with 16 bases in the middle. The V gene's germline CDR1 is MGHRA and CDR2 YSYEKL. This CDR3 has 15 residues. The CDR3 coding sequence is TGCGCCAGCAGCCAAGGGATTGGTTTCGGGACCGAGCAGTACTTC. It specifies CASSQGIGFGTEQYF.